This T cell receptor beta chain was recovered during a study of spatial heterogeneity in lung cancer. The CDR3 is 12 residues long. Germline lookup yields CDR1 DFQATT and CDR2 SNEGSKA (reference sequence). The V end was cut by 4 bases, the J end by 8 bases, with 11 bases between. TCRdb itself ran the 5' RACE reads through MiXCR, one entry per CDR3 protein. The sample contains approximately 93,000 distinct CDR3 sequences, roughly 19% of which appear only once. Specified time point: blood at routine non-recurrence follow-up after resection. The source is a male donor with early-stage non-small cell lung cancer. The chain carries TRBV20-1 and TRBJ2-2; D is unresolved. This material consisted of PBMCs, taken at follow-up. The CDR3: CSAIHRTGELFF. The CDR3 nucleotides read TGCAGTGCTATCCATCGAACAGGGGAGCTGTTTTTT.